The rows below give T cell receptor beta chains drawn from one sample of a study of blood T cell repertoires in COVID-19. The data were produced by immunoSEQ multiplex PCR, yet TCRdb's version contains in-frame clones alone and is incomplete. The sample shows about 190,000 clones, over 80% of them seen only once. The sequenced sample consisted of PBMCs or T cells enriched from blood (not recorded which). The source of these receptors is a woman in her twenties or thirties who had been exposed to COVID-19. Each CDR3 is given with its conserved first and last residue. Each record gives: CDR3 length, J gene, V gene, CDR3 protein.

15,TRBJ2-4,TRBV7-2,CASSGYRGESFFQYF
14,TRBJ2-2,TRBV6-6,CASTSGGYTGELFF
13,TRBJ2-7,TRBV27,CASARQGLIEQYF
15,TRBJ2-7,TRBV6-2/TRBV6-3,CASSYPGQGLNEQYF
16,TRBJ1-4,TRBV4-1,CASSQDLSGSNEKLFF
13,TRBJ1-2,TRBV2,CAIFPTGGNGYTF
15,TRBJ2-5,TRBV6-5,CASSYLAGSEETQYF
11,TRBJ1-1,TRBV3-1/TRBV3-2,CASSRGGGAFF
14,TRBJ2-1,TRBV5-1,CASSLGDSDNEQFF
16,TRBJ1-2,TRBV11-2,CASSLGWPGSDYGYTF
16,TRBJ1-1,TRBV5-1,CASSRTGGSEDTEAFF
14,TRBJ2-7,TRBV19,CASSPISGFHEQYF
13,TRBJ1-5,TRBV11-2,CASTRFPGQPQHF
11,TRBJ2-2,TRBV6-5,CASSPYGELFF
15,TRBJ2-7,TRBV5-4,CASNNDRSQWDEQYF
11,TRBJ2-5,TRBV29-1,CSVAQGGTQYF
14,TRBJ1-5,TRBV7-2,CASNKVVGDQPQHF
15,TRBJ1-1,TRBV6-1,CASSESGFSDTEAFF
16,TRBJ1-3,TRBV4-1,CASSPAYRTSGNTIYF
14,TRBJ2-7,TRBV4-3,CASSQDSGSYEQYF
16,TRBJ2-7,TRBV4-3,CASSPETGTSVDEQYF
15,TRBJ2-7,TRBV19,CASSIWTSGGDEQYF
16,TRBJ2-3,TRBV5-6,CASSLGLAGGTDTQYF
11,TRBJ1-6,TRBV2,CASQANSPLHF
15,TRBJ1-2,TRBV3-1/TRBV3-2,CASSQGYTGTGGYTF
14,TRBJ1-2,TRBV6-5,CASSPPGRAPGYTF
13,TRBJ2-7,TRBV9,CASSAGHSYEQYF
15,TRBJ1-6,TRBV9,CASSEREGMGSPLHF
14,TRBJ2-1,TRBV4-1,CASSPPSSDNEQFF
14,TRBJ1-6,TRBV7-8,CASSGQGEGSPLHF
14,TRBJ1-1,TRBV19,CASSIGAGGTEAFF
15,TRBJ1-6,TRBV6-5,CASSSVPGGNSPLHF
17,TRBJ2-3,TRBV4-1,CASSQDPGGGPTDTQYF
17,TRBJ2-5,TRBV7-8,CASSSTSGGPDQETQYF
15,TRBJ2-2,TRBV5-4,CASSFTLGGTGELFF
15,TRBJ2-3,TRBV29-1,CSEEGQAGGTDTQYF